This TCR beta chain was sequenced in a study of post-analysis software for immune sequencing data. On the study more broadly: Both relapsing-remitting and secondary progressive multiple sclerosis featured among the disease courses, as did progressive-relapsing multiple sclerosis.

The study's findings and limits: The five TRBV segments detected at higher frequency in patients than in controls included TRBV5-6, TRBV5-1 and TRBV20-1. The normalized Chao1 diversity of multiple sclerosis patients was significantly lower than that of controls. Those samples that were prepared in the same batch co-clustered strongly by F measure.

TCR beta cDNA libraries included unique molecular identifiers. TCRdb reprocessed the PCR reads with MiXCR, giving one entry per CDR3 protein. The sample contains hundreds of thousands of distinct CDR3 sequences, around 27% of which appear only once. About this clonotype: The antigen remains unidentified.

The germline V gene has CDR1 LNHNV and CDR2 YYDKDF (reference sequence). The CDR3 has 16 residues. Trimming removed 5 bases at V and 2 bases at J, with 18 bases between. The TCR comes from a girl under 18 with multiple sclerosis. V usage is TRBV15 and J usage is TRBJ1-1, with D perhaps matching TRBD1 (5 bases). Sample: blood. The chain's CDR3 is CATSQRPGGENTEAFF. The CDR3, as DNA: TGTGCCACCAGCCAAAGGCCGGGGGGGGAAAACACTGAAGCTTTCTTT.